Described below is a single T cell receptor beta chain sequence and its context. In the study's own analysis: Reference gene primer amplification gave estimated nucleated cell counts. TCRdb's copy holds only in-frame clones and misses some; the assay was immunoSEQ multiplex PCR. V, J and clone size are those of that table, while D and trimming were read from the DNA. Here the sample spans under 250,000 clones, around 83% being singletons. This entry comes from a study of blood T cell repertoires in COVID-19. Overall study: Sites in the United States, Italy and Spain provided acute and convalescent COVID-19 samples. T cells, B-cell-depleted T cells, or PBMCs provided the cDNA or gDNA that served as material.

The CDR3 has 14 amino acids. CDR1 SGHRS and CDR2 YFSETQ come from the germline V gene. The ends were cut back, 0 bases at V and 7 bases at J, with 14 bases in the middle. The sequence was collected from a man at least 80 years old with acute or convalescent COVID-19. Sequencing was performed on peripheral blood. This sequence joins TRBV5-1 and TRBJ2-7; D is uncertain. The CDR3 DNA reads TGCGCCAGCAGCTTGGCGGCTGCCGGGTTGGAGCAGTACTTC. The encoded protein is CASSLAAAGLEQYF.